Many counts were recorded for the clone carrying this T cell receptor beta chain. These data originate in a study of blood T cell repertoires in COVID-19. Background on the study: T cells, B-cell-depleted T cells, or PBMCs provided the cDNA or gDNA that served as material.

Unmatched junction bases numbered 9, after V lost 4 bases and J lost 8 bases. Germline V CDR1 and CDR2: MDHEN, SYDVKM. The CDR3 spans 15 residues. Assay used: immunoSEQ multiplex PCR; TCRdb lists only in-frame clones, some missing. The sample has just over 300,000 clones, roughly 89% seen once. One Seattle source followed patients from active infection through their disease course. This chain connects TRBV28 to TRBJ2-1, with 9 nucleotides matching TRBD2. Sequenced input: peripheral blood. The clonotype was recovered from a woman aged 25 to 45 with COVID-19, enrolled during active disease. The CDR3 is CASSSLAGHTDEQFF. DNA for the CDR3: TGTGCCAGCAGTTCTCTAGCGGGGCATACGGATGAGCAGTTCTTC.